This T cell receptor beta chain was found in a study of T cell repertoires in cytomegalovirus infection. Study in general: The public TCR beta signatures pointed to both CMV infection and matching HLA type.

TCRdb itself ran the reads through MiXCR, one entry per CDR3 protein. Among 95,000 to 120,000 distinct CDR3 sequences listed, 30% were seen once. General study points: HLA-C-restricted CMV clonotypes gave the most frequent clonotype in two of eight donors.

In its sample, this clonotype was seen a few times. What it recognizes is unknown. This CDR3 has 15 amino acids. The germline gives CDR1 MNHEY, CDR2 SVGAGI. V shed 2 bases and J shed 2 bases, with 10 bases lying between them. This sequence originates from a human donor in good health (CMV status not recorded). Some clones in this sample may be carry-over from other donors' samples. This specimen was CD8+ T cells from cultured PBMCs, taken from culture after CMV antigen stimulation. The V call is TRBV6-5, the J call TRBJ2-4; perhaps D is TRBD1 or TRBD2 (5 bases each). DNA for the CDR3: TGTGCCAGCAGTTACAGGGACCTAACCAAAAACATTCAGTACTTC. Protein product: CASSYRDLTKNIQYF.